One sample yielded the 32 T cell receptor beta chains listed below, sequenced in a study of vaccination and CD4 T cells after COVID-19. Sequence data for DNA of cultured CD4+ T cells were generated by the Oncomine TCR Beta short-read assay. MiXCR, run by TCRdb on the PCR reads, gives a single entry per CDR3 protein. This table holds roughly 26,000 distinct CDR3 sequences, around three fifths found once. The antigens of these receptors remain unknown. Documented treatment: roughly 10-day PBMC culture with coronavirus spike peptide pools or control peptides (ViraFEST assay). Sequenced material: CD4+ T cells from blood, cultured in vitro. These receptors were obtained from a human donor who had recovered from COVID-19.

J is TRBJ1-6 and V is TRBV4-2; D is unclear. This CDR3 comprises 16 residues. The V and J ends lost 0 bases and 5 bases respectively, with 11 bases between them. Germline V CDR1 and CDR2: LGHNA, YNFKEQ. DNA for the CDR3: TGTGCCAGCAGCCAAGAATCGGCAGGAGATAATTCACCCCTCCACTTT. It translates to CASSQESAGDNSPLHF.

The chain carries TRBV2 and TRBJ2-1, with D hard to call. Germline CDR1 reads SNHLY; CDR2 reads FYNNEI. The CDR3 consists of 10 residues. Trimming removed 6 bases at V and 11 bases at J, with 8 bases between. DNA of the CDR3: TGTGCCAGCAGGGCCCCAAAGCAGTTCTTC. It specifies CASRAPKQFF.

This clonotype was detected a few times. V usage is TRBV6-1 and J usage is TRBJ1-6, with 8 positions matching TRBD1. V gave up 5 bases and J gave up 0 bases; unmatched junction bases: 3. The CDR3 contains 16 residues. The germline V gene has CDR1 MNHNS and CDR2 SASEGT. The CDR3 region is CASSKQGGSYNSPLHF. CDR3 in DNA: TGTGCCAGCAGTAAACAGGGGGGCTCCTATAATTCACCCCTCCACTTT.

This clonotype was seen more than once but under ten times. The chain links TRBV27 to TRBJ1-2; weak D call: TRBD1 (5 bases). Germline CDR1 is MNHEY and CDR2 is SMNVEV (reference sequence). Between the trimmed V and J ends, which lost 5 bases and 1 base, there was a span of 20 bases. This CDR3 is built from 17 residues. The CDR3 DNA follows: TGTGCCAGCAGTACAAGACAGAACCCCCCTTTTAACTATGGCTACACCTTC. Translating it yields CASSTRQNPPFNYGYTF.

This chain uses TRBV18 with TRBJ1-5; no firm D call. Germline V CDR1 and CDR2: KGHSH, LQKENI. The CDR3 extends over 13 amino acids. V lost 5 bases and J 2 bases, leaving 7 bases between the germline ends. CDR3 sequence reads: CASSTARNQPQHF. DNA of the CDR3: TGTGCCAGCTCAACGGCGCGCAATCAGCCCCAGCATTTT.

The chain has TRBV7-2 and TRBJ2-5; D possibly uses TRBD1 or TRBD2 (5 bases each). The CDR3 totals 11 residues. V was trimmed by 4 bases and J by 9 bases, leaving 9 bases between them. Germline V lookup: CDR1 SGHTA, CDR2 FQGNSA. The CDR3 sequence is CASSSLGAQYF. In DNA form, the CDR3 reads TGTGCCAGCAGCTCGCTGGGGGCCCAGTACTTC.

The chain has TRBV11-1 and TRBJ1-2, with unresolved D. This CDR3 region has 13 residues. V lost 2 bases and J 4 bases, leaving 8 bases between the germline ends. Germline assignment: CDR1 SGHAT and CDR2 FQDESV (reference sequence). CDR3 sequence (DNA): TGTGCCAGCAGCTTAACAGCTTTCTATGGCTACACCTTC. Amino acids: CASSLTAFYGYTF. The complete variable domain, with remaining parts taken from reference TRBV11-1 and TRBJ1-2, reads EAEVAQSPRYKITEKSQAVAFWCDPISGHATLYWYRQILGQGPELLVQFQDESVVDDSQLPKDRFSAERLKGVDSTLKIQPAELGDSAMYLCASSLTAFYGYTFGSGTRLTVV.

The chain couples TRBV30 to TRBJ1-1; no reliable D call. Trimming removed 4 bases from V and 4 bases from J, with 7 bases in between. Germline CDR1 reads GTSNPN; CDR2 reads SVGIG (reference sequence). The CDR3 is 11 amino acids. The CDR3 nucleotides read TGTGCCTGGATGACGCGCACTGAAGCTTTCTTT. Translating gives CAWMTRTEAFF.

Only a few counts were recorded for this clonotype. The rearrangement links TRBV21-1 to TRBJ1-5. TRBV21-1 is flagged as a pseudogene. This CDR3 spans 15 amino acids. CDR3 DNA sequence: TGTGCCAGCAGCAAATTTAGGCAGAGCAATCAGCCCCAGCATTTT. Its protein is CASSKFRQSNQPQHF.

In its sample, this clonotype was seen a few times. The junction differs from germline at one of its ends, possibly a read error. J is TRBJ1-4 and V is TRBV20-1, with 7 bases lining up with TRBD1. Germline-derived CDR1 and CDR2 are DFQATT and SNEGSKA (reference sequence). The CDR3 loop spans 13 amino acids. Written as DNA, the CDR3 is TGCAGTGCCAGAGAGGGGGCGGCTGAAAAACTGTTTTTT. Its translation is CSAREGAAEKLFF.

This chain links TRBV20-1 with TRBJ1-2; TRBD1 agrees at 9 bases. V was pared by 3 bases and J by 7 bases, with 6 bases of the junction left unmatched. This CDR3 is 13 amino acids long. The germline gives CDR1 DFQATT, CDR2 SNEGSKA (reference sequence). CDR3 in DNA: TGCAGTGCTAGTCGACAGGGGGTAGGTGGCTACACCTTC. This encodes CSASRQGVGGYTF.

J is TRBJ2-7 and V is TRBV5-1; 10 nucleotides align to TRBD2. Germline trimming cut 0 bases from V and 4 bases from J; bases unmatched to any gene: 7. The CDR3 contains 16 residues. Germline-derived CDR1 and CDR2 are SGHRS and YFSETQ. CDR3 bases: TGCGCCAGCAGCTTGGATCCTAGCGGGAGAGGATACGAGCAGTACTTC. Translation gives CASSLDPSGRGYEQYF. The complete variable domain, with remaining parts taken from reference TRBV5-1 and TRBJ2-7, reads KAGVTQTPRYLIKTRGQQVTLSCSPISGHRSVSWYQQTPGQGLQFLFEYFSETQRNKGNFPGRFSGRQFSNSRSEMNVSTLELGDSALYLCASSLDPSGRGYEQYFGPGTRLTVT.

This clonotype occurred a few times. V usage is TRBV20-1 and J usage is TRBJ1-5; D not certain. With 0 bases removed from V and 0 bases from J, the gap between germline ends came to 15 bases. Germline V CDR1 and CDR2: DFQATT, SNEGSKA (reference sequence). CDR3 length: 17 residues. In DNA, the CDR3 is TGCAGTGCTAGAGAGCCTAAGTGGCTAGATAGCAATCAGCCCCAGCATTTT. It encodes CSAREPKWLDSNQPQHF.

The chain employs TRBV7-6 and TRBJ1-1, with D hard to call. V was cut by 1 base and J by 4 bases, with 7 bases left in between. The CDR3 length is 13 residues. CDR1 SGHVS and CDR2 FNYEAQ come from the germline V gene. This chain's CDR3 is CASSLGAITEAFF. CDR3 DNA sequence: TGTGCCAGCAGCTTAGGGGCAATCACTGAAGCTTTCTTT. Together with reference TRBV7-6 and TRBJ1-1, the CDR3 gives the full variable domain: GAGVSQSPRYKVTKRGQDVALRCDPISGHVSLYWYRQALGQGPEFLTYFNYEAQQDKSGLPNDRFSAERPEGSISTLTIQRTEQRDSAMYRCASSLGAITEAFFGQGTRLTVV.

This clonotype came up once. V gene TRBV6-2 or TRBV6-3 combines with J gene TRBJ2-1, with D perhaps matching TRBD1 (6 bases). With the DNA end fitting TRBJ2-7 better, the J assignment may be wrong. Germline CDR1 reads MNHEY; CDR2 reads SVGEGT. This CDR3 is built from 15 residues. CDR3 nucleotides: TGTGCCAGCAGTCTCGACCCCAGGGGTCCCGGTGAGCAGTACTTC. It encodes CASSLDPRGPGEQYF.

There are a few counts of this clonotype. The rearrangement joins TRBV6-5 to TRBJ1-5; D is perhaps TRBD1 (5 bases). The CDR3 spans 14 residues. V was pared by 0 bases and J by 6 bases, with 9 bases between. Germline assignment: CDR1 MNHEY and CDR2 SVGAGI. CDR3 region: CASSYSAGIQPQHF. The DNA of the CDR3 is TGTGCCAGCAGTTACTCGGCAGGGATTCAGCCCCAGCATTTT.

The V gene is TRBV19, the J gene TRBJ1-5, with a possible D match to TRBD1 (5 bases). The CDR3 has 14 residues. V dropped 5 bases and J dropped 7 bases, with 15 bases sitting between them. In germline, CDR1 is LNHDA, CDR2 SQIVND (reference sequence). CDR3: CASSQARGVQPQHF. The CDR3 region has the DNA TGTGCCAGTAGTCAAGCTCGAGGGGTCCAGCCCCAGCATTTT. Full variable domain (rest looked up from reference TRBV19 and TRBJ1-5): DGGITQSPKYLFRKEGQNVTLSCEQNLNHDAMYWYRQDPGQGLRLIYYSQIVNDFQKGDIAEGYSVSREKKESFPLTVTSAQKNPTAFYLCASSQARGVQPQHFGDGTRLSIL.

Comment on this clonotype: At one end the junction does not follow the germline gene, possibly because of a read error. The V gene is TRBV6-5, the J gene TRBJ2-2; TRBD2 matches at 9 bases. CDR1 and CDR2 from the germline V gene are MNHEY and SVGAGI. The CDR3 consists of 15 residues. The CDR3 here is CASSYLAGAAGELFF. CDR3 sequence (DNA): TGTGCCAGCAGCTACTTAGCGGGAGCCGCCGGGGAGCTGTTTTTT.

The CDR3 nucleotides are TGTGCCAGCTCTGGACTAGCGGGGAGCCATGAGCAGTTCTTC. Amino acids: CASSGLAGSHEQFF. The J gene is TRBJ2-1, the V gene TRBV7-9, with 12 bases lining up with TRBD2. The germline V gene has CDR1 SEHNR and CDR2 FQNEAQ (reference sequence). The V segment lost 8 bases and the J segment 8 bases; nucleotides outside the gene matches: 7. The CDR3 is 14 residues long.

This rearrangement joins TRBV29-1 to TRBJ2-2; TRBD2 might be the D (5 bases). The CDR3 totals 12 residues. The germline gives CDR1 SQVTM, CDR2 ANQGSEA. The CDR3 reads CTTRGITGELFF. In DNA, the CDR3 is TGCACCACCCGAGGGATCACCGGGGAGCTGTTTTTT.

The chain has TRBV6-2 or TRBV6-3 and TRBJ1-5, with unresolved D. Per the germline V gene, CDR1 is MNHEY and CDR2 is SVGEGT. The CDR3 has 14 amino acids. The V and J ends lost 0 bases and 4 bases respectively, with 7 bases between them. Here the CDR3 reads CASSYSTLNQPQHF. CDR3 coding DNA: TGTGCCAGCAGTTACTCGACCTTAAATCAGCCCCAGCATTTT.

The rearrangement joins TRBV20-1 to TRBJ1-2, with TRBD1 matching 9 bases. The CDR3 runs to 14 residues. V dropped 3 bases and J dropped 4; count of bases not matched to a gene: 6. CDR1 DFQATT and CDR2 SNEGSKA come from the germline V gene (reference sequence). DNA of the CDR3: TGCAGTGCTAGTACAGGGGGCGCGAGCTATGGCTACACCTTC. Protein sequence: CSASTGGASYGYTF.

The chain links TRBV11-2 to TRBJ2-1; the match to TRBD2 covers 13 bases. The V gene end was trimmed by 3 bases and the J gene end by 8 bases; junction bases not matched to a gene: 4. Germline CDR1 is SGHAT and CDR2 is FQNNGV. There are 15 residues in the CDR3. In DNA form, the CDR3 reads TGTGCCAGCAGCTTTAGGACTAGCGGGAGAGATGAGCAGTTCTTC. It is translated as CASSFRTSGRDEQFF. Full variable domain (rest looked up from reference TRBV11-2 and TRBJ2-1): EAGVAQSPRYKIIEKRQSVAFWCNPISGHATLYWYQQILGQGPKLLIQFQNNGVVDDSQLPKDRFSAERLKGVDSTLKIQPAKLEDSAVYLCASSFRTSGRDEQFFGPGTRLTVL.

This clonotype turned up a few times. This CDR3 reads CSARDPRAKTDTQYF. CDR3 sequence (DNA): TGCAGTGCTAGAGACCCCCGGGCAAAGACAGATACGCAGTATTTT. V gene TRBV20-1 combines with J gene TRBJ2-3; no clear D. The CDR3 is 15 residues long. The V end was cut by 0 bases, the J end by 3 bases, with 13 bases between. CDR1 is DFQATT, CDR2 SNEGSKA, per germline (reference sequence).

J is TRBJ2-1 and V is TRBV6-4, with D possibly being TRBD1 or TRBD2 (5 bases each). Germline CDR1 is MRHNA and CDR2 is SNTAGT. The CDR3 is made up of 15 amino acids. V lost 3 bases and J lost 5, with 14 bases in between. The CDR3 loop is CASSDGGPDHNEQFF. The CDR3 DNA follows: TGTGCCAGCAGTGATGGGGGACCGGACCACAATGAGCAGTTCTTC.

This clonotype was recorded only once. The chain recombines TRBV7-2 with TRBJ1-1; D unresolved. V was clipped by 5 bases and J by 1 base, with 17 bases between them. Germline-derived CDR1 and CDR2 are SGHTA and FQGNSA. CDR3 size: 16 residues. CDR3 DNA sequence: TGTGCCAGCAGCATCCGACAAGCCATGGGGAACACTGAAGCTTTCTTT. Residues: CASSIRQAMGNTEAFF.

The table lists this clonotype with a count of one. This chain's CDR3 is CATSDPSGADTQYF. Here the CDR3 DNA reads TGTGCCACCAGTGACCCCTCTGGGGCCGATACGCAGTATTTT. The chain has TRBV24-1 and TRBJ2-3, with TRBD1 as a possible D gene (5 bases). Trimming pared 4 bases from V and 6 bases from J, leaving 13 bases between. The germline CDR1 and CDR2 sequences are KGHDR and SFDVKD. This CDR3 contains 14 residues.

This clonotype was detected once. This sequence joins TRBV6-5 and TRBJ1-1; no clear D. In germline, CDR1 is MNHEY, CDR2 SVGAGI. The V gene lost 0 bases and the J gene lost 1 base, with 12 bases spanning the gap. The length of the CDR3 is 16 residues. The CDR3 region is CASSYSKFQANTEAFF. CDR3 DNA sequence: TGTGCCAGCAGTTACTCGAAGTTTCAGGCGAACACTGAAGCTTTCTTT.

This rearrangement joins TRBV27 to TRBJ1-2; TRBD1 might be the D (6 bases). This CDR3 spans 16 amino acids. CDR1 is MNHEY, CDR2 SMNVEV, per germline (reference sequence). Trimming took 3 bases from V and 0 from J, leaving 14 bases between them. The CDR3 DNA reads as TGTGCCAGCAGTTTCTACGGACAGAGACCTAACTATGGCTACACCTTC. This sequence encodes CASSFYGQRPNYGYTF.

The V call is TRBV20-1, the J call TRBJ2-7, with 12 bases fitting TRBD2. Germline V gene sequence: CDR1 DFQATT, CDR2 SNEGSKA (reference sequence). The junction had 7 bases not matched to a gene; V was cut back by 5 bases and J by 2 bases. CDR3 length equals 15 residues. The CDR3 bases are TGCAGTGCTCAACCATGGACTAGCGGGACCTACGAGCAGTACTTC. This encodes CSAQPWTSGTYEQYF.

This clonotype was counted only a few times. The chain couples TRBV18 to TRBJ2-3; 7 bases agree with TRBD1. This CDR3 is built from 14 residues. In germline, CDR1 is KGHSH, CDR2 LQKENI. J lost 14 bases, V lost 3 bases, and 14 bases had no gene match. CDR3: CASSPDWTGGDLYF. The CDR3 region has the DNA TGTGCCAGCTCACCCGATTGGACAGGAGGCGATCTGTATTTT.

CDR3 in DNA: TGTGCCAGCAGTCTAGAACCGGGACTAGCGGCCTACGAGCAGTACTTC. Its protein product is CASSLEPGLAAYEQYF. J is TRBJ2-7 and V is TRBV6-2 or TRBV6-3; TRBD2 matches at 11 bases. Germline values: CDR1 MNHEY, CDR2 SVGEGT. Trimming took 5 bases from V and 2 from J; bases not matched to a gene: 8. The CDR3 runs 16 residues.